A selection of T cell receptor beta chains follows, all from one sample in a study of spatial heterogeneity in lung cancer. Via MiXCR, TCRdb re-called the 5' RACE reads, giving one row per CDR3 protein. The table shows 40,000 to 50,000 distinct CDR3 sequences, with 6% to 9.5% occurring only once. Specimen: PBMCs, collected at surgery. The receptors derive from a female donor with early-stage non-small cell lung cancer. Each CDR3 is given with its conserved first and last residue. D genes are given only for firm matches. Clone size is shown for a subset of rows, as once, few, many or a class of expanded clone.

abundance	v_gene	j_gene	d_gene	CDR3nt	CDR3aa
many	TRBV20-1	TRBJ2-5	TRBD2	TGCAGTGCTAGCGCGGGACTAGCGGGGAGCCCCAAGTACTTC	CSASAGLAGSPKYF
few	TRBV5-1	TRBJ2-5	.	TGCGCCAGCAGCTTCGGACAAGAGACCCAGTACTTC	CASSFGQETQYF
.	TRBV5-4	TRBJ2-3	.	TGTGCCAGCAGTCTTGCAGGAGCCGCAGATACGCAGTATTTT	CASSLAGAADTQYF
many	TRBV11-2	TRBJ1-5	TRBD1	TGTGCCAGCAGCGTCCGACAGGGGTTGGGTCAGCCCCAGCATTTT	CASSVRQGLGQPQHF
.	TRBV7-9	TRBJ2-4	.	TGTGCCAGCAGCTTTTGGGTTGACAAAAACATTCAGTACTTC	CASSFWVDKNIQYF
.	TRBV19	TRBJ2-2	TRBD1	TGTGCCAGTGATACAGGGGGCCTTTCCGGGGAGCTGTTTTTT	CASDTGGLSGELFF
many	TRBV7-9	TRBJ1-4	.	TGTGCCAGCAGAATGGACACGAGGAATGAAAAACTGTTTTTT	CASRMDTRNEKLFF
many	TRBV12-5	TRBJ1-3	.	TGTGCTAGTGGTTTGGGCTCAGATGGAAACACCATATATTTT	CASGLGSDGNTIYF
many	TRBV6-5	TRBJ2-7	TRBD1	TGTGCCAGCAGTTCGAATCAGGGGGCTACCAACGAGCAGTACTTC	CASSSNQGATNEQYF
many	TRBV29-1	TRBJ1-5	.	TGCAGCGTTTCGGTGAGCGGGGGTAACAATCAGCCCCAGCATTTT	CSVSVSGGNNQPQHF
many	TRBV12-5	TRBJ2-7	.	TGTGCTAGTGGCCCGATTGTCGGACAAGCCGAGCAGTACTTC	CASGPIVGQAEQYF
many	TRBV6-2/TRBV6-3	TRBJ2-3	TRBD2	TGTGCCAGCAGTTCCCCCACTAGCGGGGGGAAGGATACGCAGTATTTT	CASSSPTSGGKDTQYF
few	TRBV5-4	TRBJ1-2	.	TGTGCCAGCAGGCCACAGGAGTCCTATGGCTACACCTTC	CASRPQESYGYTF
few	TRBV3-1	TRBJ2-1	TRBD2	TGTGCCAGCAGCCCCCGGGGACTAGTCAATGAGCAGTTCTTC	CASSPRGLVNEQFF
.	TRBV6-2/TRBV6-3	TRBJ1-5	.	TGTGCCAGCCTCTCGATAGCGGAAAATAGCAATCAGCCCCAGCATTTT	CASLSIAENSNQPQHF
many	TRBV4-3	TRBJ2-7	.	TGCGCCAGCAGCCAAGTGACAGGAAGCTCCTACGAGCAGTACTTC	CASSQVTGSSYEQYF
few	TRBV12-3/TRBV12-4	TRBJ1-4	.	TGTGCCAGCGGACCCGGGGGAATGGTTGAAAAACTGTTTTTT	CASGPGGMVEKLFF
many	TRBV5-1	TRBJ1-1	.	TGCGCCAGCAGCACCGGCGAGCTAGACCTGACTGAAGCTTTCTTT	CASSTGELDLTEAFF
few	TRBV25-1	TRBJ1-2	TRBD1	TGTGCCAGCAGTGCGTCAGACAGGGGGCATGTCGGCTACACCTTC	CASSASDRGHVGYTF
many	TRBV7-6	TRBJ2-5	TRBD2	TGTGCCAGCAGCTTAGGTGTCGGGGGGGGTCAAGAGACCCAGTACTTC	CASSLGVGGGQETQYF
.	TRBV18	TRBJ2-1	TRBD2	TGTGCCAGCTCACCGTCTGGACTAGGTAGTTCCTACAATGAGCAGTTCTTC	CASSPSGLGSSYNEQFF
.	TRBV20-1	TRBJ2-3	.	TGCAGTGCTAGAGATGGAATGAGGGCCAGCACAGATACGCAGTATTTT	CSARDGMRASTDTQYF
few	TRBV9	TRBJ2-2	TRBD2	TGTGCCAGCAGCGTATCTAGCGGCTGGAACACCGGGGAGCTGTTTTTT	CASSVSSGWNTGELFF
many	TRBV18	TRBJ2-1	TRBD2	TGTGCCAGCTCACCAGCCAGCGGGGGGGTAGGATCCTACAATGAGCAGTTCTTC	CASSPASGGVGSYNEQFF
many	TRBV13	TRBJ2-5	.	TGTGCCAGCAGCCCCCTCGAGGGTGAAGAGACCCAGTACTTC	CASSPLEGEETQYF
many	TRBV21-1	TRBJ2-5	.	TGTGCCAGCAGCAGAGTATGGTTTGGGACCCAGTACTTC	CASSRVWFGTQYF
few	TRBV5-4	TRBJ1-1	.	TGTGCCAGCAGCCAGATACAGGAGAACACTGAAGCTTTCTTT	CASSQIQENTEAFF
.	TRBV27	TRBJ1-1	.	TGTGCCAGCAAGGAGTGGGGGCTGACTGAAGCTTTCTTT	CASKEWGLTEAFF
.	TRBV29-1	TRBJ2-3	.	TGCAGCGTTCGTACGGGGTATGGCTCAGATACGCAGTATTTT	CSVRTGYGSDTQYF
.	TRBV7-2	TRBJ2-4	.	TGTGCCAGCAGCTTAGCAGGTCAAAACATTCAGTACTTC	CASSLAGQNIQYF
.	TRBV12-3/TRBV12-4	TRBJ1-1	.	TGTGCCAGCAGTCCTAGGGTAACTGAAGCTTTCTTT	CASSPRVTEAFF